This T cell receptor beta chain came from a study of response to subunit inactivated influenza vaccine. TCRdb called the RT-PCR reads again in MiXCR, with one record for every CDR3 protein. Among over 300,000 distinct CDR3 sequences listed, around a fifth were seen once. This CDR3 contains 16 residues. Germline values: CDR1 LGHNA, CDR2 YNFKEQ. The junction had 6 bases not matched to a gene; V was cut back by 1 base and J by 3 bases. The V call is TRBV4-2, the J call TRBJ2-5, with 9 bases identical to TRBD1. The TCR comes from a man between 50 and 69 years old who received an inactivated influenza vaccine. Sample: PBMCs from blood, taken approximately 20 months after vaccination. CDR3 sequence: CASSQGLQGAKETQYF. CDR3 in DNA: TGTGCCAGCAGCCAAGGGCTACAGGGGGCTAAAGAGACCCAGTACTTC.